The clone carrying this T cell receptor (beta chain) was observed once. These data come from a study of blood T cell repertoires in COVID-19. Study overall: Samples came from the United States, Italy and Spain, spanning acute and convalescent COVID-19.

CDR3 length: 14 amino acids. CDR1 and CDR2 (germline): KGHDR, SFDVKD. V shed 6 bases and J shed 4 bases, with 14 bases lying between them. Original methodology: Quantification of nucleated cells was approximated via reference gene primer amplification. Profiling relied on immunoSEQ multiplex PCR, and the TCRdb table lists in-frame clones only, not all of them. V, J and clone size are those of that table, while D and trimming were read from the DNA. Of fewer than 450,000 clones in the sample, about 90% were seen once. The TCR sequence derives from a woman younger than 35 who had recovered from COVID-19. Sequences were obtained from peripheral blood. The chain has TRBV24-1 and TRBJ2-5; the D gene is possibly TRBD2 (5 bases). The CDR3 DNA sequence: TGTGCCACCAGTCTCCCGGGGAAGACAGAGACCCAGTACTTC. Encoded protein: CATSLPGKTETQYF.